There are a few counts of the clone carrying this T cell receptor (beta chain). Its specificity is unknown. TCRdb fed the 5' RACE reads into MiXCR, producing one record per CDR3 protein. The table lists around 180,000 distinct CDR3 sequences, roughly 16% of them singletons. This sample is drawn from a study of T-cell memory formation after mild COVID-19. Overall study results and limits: CM and EM subsets held most contracting CD4+ clones; EMRA held CD8+ ones.

Between the trimmed V and J ends, which lost 3 bases and 5 bases, there was a span of 11 bases. The CDR3 has 13 residues. Germline CDR1 reads DFQATT; CDR2 reads SNEGSKA (reference sequence). Source material: PBMCs or a T cell subset sorted from them (not recorded which). This chain connects TRBV20-1 to TRBJ1-5; unclear D gene. This sequence was found in an adult woman who had mild COVID-19 (a few samples of this study predate the infection). Cell type and time point are not known. The DNA for the CDR3 is TGCAGTGCTAGGGGGTTCGGGGATCAGCCCCAGCATTTT. Encoded protein: CSARGFGDQPQHF.